Each of the 19 T cell receptor beta chains below was sequenced from the same sample in a study of beta chain features in type 1 diabetes. Their antigens remain unidentified. Sequenced material consisted of expressed TCRB transcripts (all of the isolated RNA was reverse transcribed). Clones were sequenced by immunoSEQ multiplex PCR, and TCRdb holds only the in-frame ones, with some missing. In the table there are 300,000 to 350,000 clones, around 9.3% of which are singletons. Study outcomes and limitations: In all four CD4+ subsets, TCRB CDR3 length was significantly, moderately reduced in type 1 diabetes.

The sequenced material came from central memory CD4+ T cells from blood. Receptor source: a man aged 30-40 years with type 1 diabetes.

The chain couples TRBV7-2 to TRBJ1-1; unclear D gene. Per germline, CDR1 SGHTA and CDR2 FQGNSA. Trimming shortened V by 4 bases and J by 6 bases, and 12 bases separated the two germline ends. CDR3 size: 13 residues. In DNA, the CDR3 is TGTGCCAGCAGCTCAATCCCATTCCCTGAAGCTTTCTTT. It encodes CASSSIPFPEAFF.

CDR3 region: CASSPGTLRHQETQYF. In nucleotides, the CDR3 is TGTGCCAGTAGTCCAGGGACTCTCCGGCATCAAGAGACCCAGTACTTC. This chain joins TRBV19 and TRBJ2-5, with TRBD2 as a possible D gene (6 bases). Germline lookup yields CDR1 LNHDA and CDR2 SQIVND (reference sequence). The V end lost 5 bases, the J end lost 2 bases, and 18 bases lay between the germline ends. The CDR3 covers 16 residues.

This clone was found a few times. The chain employs TRBV9 and TRBJ1-2, with D perhaps TRBD1 (6 bases). Germline V gene lookup returns CDR1 SGDLS and CDR2 YYNGEE. The V end was cut by 0 bases, the J end by 0 bases, with 15 bases between. The CDR3 has 17 residues. In nucleotides, the CDR3 is TGTGCCAGCAGCGTAGGGGCCAGACAGGTTTCTAACTATGGCTACACCTTC. It specifies CASSVGARQVSNYGYTF.

Only a few counts were recorded for this clone. The gene calls are TRBV11-3 and TRBJ2-6; D gene ambiguous. Looked up from germline, CDR1 is SGHNT and CDR2 is YENEEA. The CDR3 extends over 15 amino acids. Trimming removed 5 bases at V and 0 bases at J, with 8 bases between. CDR3 nucleotides: TGTGCCAGCAGCCCCCTCAGCTCTGGGGCCAACGTCCTGACTTTC. This codes for CASSPLSSGANVLTF.

The chain recombines TRBV5-1 with TRBJ2-3; perhaps TRBD1 as D (5 bases). The germline V and J ends were trimmed by 2 bases and 0 bases, with 13 bases remaining between them. This CDR3 comprises 16 residues. Per germline, CDR1 SGHRS and CDR2 YFSETQ. CDR3 protein: CASSFGQLASTDTQYF. CDR3 sequence (DNA): TGCGCCAGCAGCTTTGGACAATTGGCTAGCACAGATACGCAGTATTTT.

This clone has only a few counts. The V and J genes are TRBV25-1 and TRBJ2-5, with D possibly TRBD2 on 7 matching bases. This CDR3 contains 16 residues. The V end was cut by 6 bases, the J end by 1 base, with 18 bases between. Germline lookup yields CDR1 MGHDK and CDR2 SYGVNS. CDR3 bases: TGTGCCAGCAGCCCAACCGGGGGGCCCATCCAAGAGACCCAGTACTTC. Translating gives CASSPTGGPIQETQYF.

Only a few counts were recorded for this clone. The CDR3 coding sequence is TGTGCCTCAGGAGGGGGACCGGGACAGGGGACCAGGGAGTACTTC. Translated: CASGGGPGQGTREYF. The rearrangement links TRBV7-9 to TRBJ2-7; TRBD1 matches 10 bases. Germline V gene sequence: CDR1 SEHNR, CDR2 FQNEAQ (reference sequence). The CDR3 length is 15 residues. Germline trimming cut 11 bases from V and 11 bases from J; bases unmatched to any gene: 21.

Only a few counts were recorded for this clone. This chain connects TRBV7-2 to TRBJ1-1, with D possibly TRBD1 on 6 matching bases. With 5 bases removed from V and 11 bases from J, the gap between germline ends came to 15 bases. This CDR3 is built from 12 residues. Germline lookup yields CDR1 SGHTA and CDR2 FQGNSA. DNA of the CDR3: TGTGCCAGCAGCCCTAGGGGGGGGCTCGCTTTCTTT. Translated: CASSPRGGLAFF.

This clone has only a few counts. This chain connects TRBV27 to TRBJ2-3, with 10 bases identical to TRBD1. With 4 bases clipped from V and 3 bases from J, the junction kept 7 bases outside the gene matches. The CDR3 covers 16 residues. Per the germline V gene, CDR1 is MNHEY and CDR2 is SMNVEV (reference sequence). CDR3 in amino acids: CASSSDRGSWTDTQYF. The CDR3 DNA reads as TGTGCCAGCAGTTCGGACAGGGGGTCTTGGACAGATACGCAGTATTTT.

The sample holds a few counts of this clone. This chain joins TRBV7-2 and TRBJ2-5; D unclear. V was cut by 5 bases and J by 4 bases, with 11 bases left in between. The CDR3 contains 13 residues. Germline V gives CDR1 SGHTA, CDR2 FQGNSA. The CDR3 spells CASSPTEGETQYF. The CDR3 nucleotides read TGTGCCAGCAGCCCTACGGAAGGAGAGACCCAGTACTTC.

This clone was seen only a few times. The CDR3 loop reads CASKGDTEAFF. CDR3 coding DNA: TGTGCCAGCAAAGGAGACACTGAAGCTTTCTTT. The rearrangement uses TRBV6-6 and TRBJ1-1; D gene ambiguous. The CDR3 covers 11 residues. Germline-derived CDR1 and CDR2 are MNHNY and SVGAGI (reference sequence). V was trimmed by 7 bases and J by 3 bases, leaving 6 bases between them.

In this sample, this clone turned up a few times. The rearrangement joins TRBV7-9 to TRBJ1-2; no reliable D call. The V gene lost 3 bases and the J gene lost 4 bases, with 6 bases spanning the gap. The CDR3 is 12 residues long. Germline values: CDR1 SEHNR, CDR2 FQNEAQ (reference sequence). The CDR3 sequence is CASSLMGYGYTF. The DNA for the CDR3 is TGTGCCAGCAGCTTGATGGGCTATGGCTACACCTTC.

This clone has just a few counts. V usage is TRBV7-9 and J usage is TRBJ2-3; D unresolved. Per the germline V gene, CDR1 is SEHNR and CDR2 is FQNEAQ (reference sequence). The CDR3 runs to 13 residues. Trimming took off 1 base at V and 7 bases at J, with 9 bases between the two ends. This CDR3 reads CASSLGPGHTQYF. The DNA of the CDR3 is TGTGCCAGCAGCTTAGGTCCTGGGCATACGCAGTATTTT. The full variable domain, with the rest looked up from reference TRBV7-9 and TRBJ2-3, is DTGVSQNPRHKITKRGQNVTFRCDPISEHNRLYWYRQTLGQGPEFLTYFQNEAQLEKSRLLSDRFSAERPKGSFSTLEIQRTEQGDSAMYLCASSLGPGHTQYFGPGTRLTVL.

CDR3 coding DNA: TGTGCCAGCCGCGACGGGGGGGCCTACGAGCAGTACTTC. Its translation is CASRDGGAYEQYF. This chain joins TRBV7-2 and TRBJ2-7, with 8 bases matching TRBD2. Germline CDR1 reads SGHTA; CDR2 reads FQGNSA. CDR3 length equals 13 residues. Trimming took 8 bases from V and 2 from J; bases not matched to a gene: 5.

The table lists this clone with a few counts. The chain links TRBV4-1 to TRBJ2-1; TRBD1 agrees at 9 bases. This CDR3 comprises 16 residues. V shed 3 bases, J shed 7 bases, and the junction held 10 bases outside the gene matches. Germline lookup yields CDR1 MGHRA and CDR2 YSYEKL. The CDR3 spells CASSHNTGGLRNEQFF. CDR3 bases: TGCGCCAGCAGCCACAACACAGGGGGCCTGAGGAATGAGCAGTTCTTC.

This rearrangement joins TRBV11-2 to TRBJ2-3, with unresolved D. With 3 bases removed from V and 3 bases from J, the gap between germline ends came to 13 bases. The CDR3 runs to 15 residues. CDR1 and CDR2 from the germline V gene are SGHAT and FQNNGV. The CDR3 DNA reads as TGTGCCAGCAGCTTTCGAAAAGGCCTTACAGATACGCAGTATTTT. It codes for CASSFRKGLTDTQYF.

This chain joins TRBV18 and TRBJ2-1; D remains ambiguous. CDR1 and CDR2 (germline): KGHSH, LQKENI. This CDR3 region has 13 residues. V dropped 2 bases and J dropped 3 bases, with 5 bases sitting between them. The CDR3 region is CASSPVSYNEQFF. The CDR3 DNA is TGTGCCAGCTCACCAGTCAGCTACAATGAGCAGTTCTTC.

The chain combines TRBV29-1 with TRBJ2-3, with D possibly matching TRBD2 (5 bases). Germline values: CDR1 SQVTM, CDR2 ANQGSEA. The CDR3 consists of 10 residues. The V and J ends lost 5 bases and 9 bases respectively, with 9 bases between them. The CDR3 DNA sequence: TGCAGCGTTTCGACGGGGACGCAGTATTTT. It yields the protein CSVSTGTQYF.

The chain joins TRBV25-1 to TRBJ1-2, with unresolved D. Trimming took off 2 bases at V and 10 bases at J, with 11 bases between the two ends. This CDR3 is 12 amino acids long. Germline CDR1 and CDR2: MGHDK and SYGVNS. CDR3 residues: CASSEVGGVYTF. CDR3 bases: TGTGCCAGCAGTGAAGTGGGAGGCGTCTACACCTTC.